The 21 T cell receptor beta chains below were found in one sample sequenced in a study of CXCR3-negative and CXCR3-positive naive CD8 T cells. Study conclusions and caveats: A higher hydrophobicity marked the TRB CDR3s of CXCR3-positive naive cells versus CXCR3-negative naive cells.

TRB cDNA libraries were made by UMI-labeled 5' RACE. Reprocessing the 5' RACE reads, TCRdb reports a single entry for every CDR3 protein and omits DNA. The sample data list 55,000 to 75,000 distinct CDR3 sequences. These receptors lack a known antigen. Sequencing was done on a sample of naive CXCR3+ CD8+ T cells from blood. Described subset: CD45RO-CCR7+CD27+CD95- naive CD8+ T cells expressing CXCR3 (TNR3+). Source of these receptors: a human donor in good health. Some clones in this sample may be carry-over from other donors' samples.

The rearrangement links TRBV6-1 to TRBJ2-7. CDR3 size: 14 residues. Per the germline V gene, CDR1 is MNHNS and CDR2 is SASEGT. This chain's CDR3 is CASLSAEMVHEQYF.

The chain is built from TRBV29-1 and TRBJ2-2; there is no DNA to check the TCRdb D call of TRBD2. The CDR3 spans 16 residues. Germline V gene sequence: CDR1 SQVTM, CDR2 ANQGSEA. The CDR3 spells CSVEDGTLSDTGELFF.

The genes are TRBV6-6 and TRBJ2-4; TCRdb names TRBD1, which stays unverified in the absence of DNA. The CDR3 is 15 amino acids. Germline-derived CDR1 and CDR2 are MNHNY and SVGAGI (reference sequence). The CDR3 loop is CASSYVGQDQNIQYF.

This chain connects TRBV28 to TRBJ2-5; without DNA, the TCRdb call of TRBD2 cannot be checked. From germline, CDR1 is MDHEN and CDR2 SYDVKM. The CDR3 length is 16 residues. The CDR3 sequence is CASSKFSGGYQETQYF.

The chain links TRBV9 to TRBJ2-7. The CDR3 spans 14 residues. Germline V gene data show CDR1 as SGDLS and CDR2 as YYNGEE. This chain's CDR3 is CASSVDLNSYEQYF.

The V gene is TRBV19, the J gene TRBJ2-1; absent DNA, TCRdb's TRBD1 call cannot be checked. The length of the CDR3 is 15 residues. Per germline, CDR1 LNHDA and CDR2 SQIVND (reference sequence). The CDR3 loop is CASSINGQVPNEQFF.

The chain couples TRBV2 to TRBJ2-7. Germline V gene lookup returns CDR1 SNHLY and CDR2 FYNNEI. CDR3 size: 13 residues. The CDR3 is CASSLVGVYEQYF.

J is TRBJ2-1 and V is TRBV19. The length of the CDR3 is 11 residues. Germline CDR1 LNHDA, CDR2 SQIVND (reference sequence). Here the CDR3 reads CASSITDEQFF.

The chain carries TRBV20-1 and TRBJ2-1. Germline-derived CDR1 and CDR2 are DFQATT and SNEGSKA (reference sequence). This CDR3 is 14 amino acids long. The CDR3 sequence is CSALDLGLYNEQFF.

The gene calls are TRBV7-2 and TRBJ2-7. The CDR3 consists of 14 residues. The V gene's germline CDR1 is SGHTA and CDR2 FQGNSA. The CDR3 here is CASSFYRSQYEQYF.

The chain uses TRBV12-3 or TRBV12-4 and TRBJ2-2; TCRdb names TRBD1, which stays unverified in the absence of DNA. The CDR3 is 16 amino acids. CDR3 region: CASSLAHGAGTGELFF.

The chain has TRBV29-1 and TRBJ2-1; TCRdb outputs TRBD1, but without DNA this stays unchecked. Germline-derived CDR1 and CDR2 are SQVTM and ANQGSEA. CDR3 size: 14 residues. The CDR3 region is CSTSDGQRIDEQFF.

The chain has TRBV4-3 and TRBJ2-7. CDR1 LGHNA and CDR2 YSLEER come from the germline V gene. This CDR3 spans 15 amino acids. CDR3 in amino acids: CASSQVTGGSYEQYF.

The gene calls are TRBV12-3 or TRBV12-4 and TRBJ2-2; TCRdb lists TRBD1, though no DNA is available to test this call. The CDR3 runs 14 residues. The CDR3 sequence is CASSLGTNTGELFF.

This rearrangement joins TRBV6-4 to TRBJ2-1. The CDR3 extends over 13 amino acids. Germline assignment: CDR1 MRHNA and CDR2 SNTAGT. The CDR3 sequence is CASSDGHINEQFF.

The chain couples TRBV11-2 to TRBJ2-3. Germline V CDR1 and CDR2: SGHAT, FQNNGV. This CDR3 region has 15 residues. CDR3 sequence reads: CASSLGYTSTDTQYF.

V gene TRBV29-1 combines with J gene TRBJ2-7; TCRdb indicates TRBD1, and absent DNA this call remains unverified. This CDR3 has 16 amino acids. From germline, CDR1 is SQVTM and CDR2 ANQGSEA. CDR3 protein: CSVRTGGLAVTYEQYF.

The chain combines TRBV13 with TRBJ2-3; TCRdb lists TRBD2, though no DNA is available to test this call. Germline V gene sequence: CDR1 PRHDT, CDR2 FYEKMQ (reference sequence). The CDR3 totals 13 residues. CDR3 protein: CASSFMGRDTQYF.

The V gene is TRBV6-5, the J gene TRBJ2-5; TCRdb picks TRBD1, but there is no DNA to check that call. Germline V CDR1 and CDR2: MNHEY, SVGAGI. The CDR3 is 14 amino acids. The CDR3 protein is CASRRQPQGETQYF.

The chain uses TRBV4-3 and TRBJ2-3; TCRdb's D call, TRBD2, is unchecked because there is no DNA. Germline CDR1 reads LGHNA; CDR2 reads YSLEER. The CDR3 is 16 residues long. CDR3 in amino acids: CASSQDLGGSTDTQYF.

V usage is TRBV10-1 and J usage is TRBJ1-1; TCRdb reports TRBD1, a call that lacks DNA to check it against. CDR3 length: 12 residues. CDR1 and CDR2 (germline): WNHNN, SYGVQD (reference sequence). CDR3 sequence reads: CASSGDNTEAFF.